This T cell receptor (beta chain) was recovered during a study of cytomegalovirus exposure and HLA in healthy donors. Study results and limitations: In a later analysis, an Asian-associated ancestry cluster reportedly showed fewer N-insertions than the approximately 670-donor mean.

The CDR3 has 15 amino acids. Germline values: CDR1 LNHDA, CDR2 SQIVND (reference sequence). J lost 10 bases, V lost 6 bases, and 11 bases had no gene match. Primers for the PCR totalled 60 Vbeta and 13 Jbeta. Method: immunoSEQ multiplex PCR; TCRdb's copy keeps in-frame clones and lacks some. Its table lists 40,000 or so clones. With respect to this clone: Antigen unknown.

The sequenced sample was PBMCs. This clonotype was obtained from a male donor in good health and CMV-seronegative. The J gene is TRBJ1-6, the V gene TRBV19, with TRBD1 matching over 8 bases. The CDR3 is CASSASTGGGSPLHF. As DNA, the CDR3 is TGTGCCAGTAGCGCCTCTACAGGGGGAGGGTCACCCCTCCACTTT.